The 19 T cell receptor beta chains below come from one sample, sequenced in a study of blood T cells in healthy people across ages. Primers used in a second PCR of roughly 6 to 12 cycles were a sample-barcoded 5' primer and a J-beta primer mix. TCRdb re-called the 5' RACE reads through MiXCR, storing one row per CDR3 protein. Here the sample spans about 800,000 distinct CDR3 sequences, 20% to 25% being singletons. The same data also went into a second study, on T cells of mothers and their children.

The sample consisted of blood. The receptors were sampled from a boy aged 10-17 years in good health.

There are a few counts of this clonotype. The chain carries TRBV6-2 or TRBV6-3 and TRBJ1-1; D is ambiguous. CDR1 and CDR2 from the germline V gene are MNHEY and SVGEGT. Trimming took off 5 bases at V and 2 bases at J, with 15 bases between the two ends. The CDR3 sequence is 15 residues long. This CDR3 is CASSTRAQTNTEAFF. CDR3 bases: TGTGCCAGCAGTACCCGGGCCCAAACCAACACTGAAGCTTTCTTT.

The chain couples TRBV28 to TRBJ2-7; D unresolved. This CDR3 has 12 amino acids. CDR1 is MDHEN and CDR2 is SYDVKM in the germline V gene. V was trimmed by 7 bases and J by 4 bases, leaving 11 bases between them. CDR3: CASNSMGYEQYF. CDR3 nucleotide sequence: TGTGCCAGCAACTCTATGGGTTACGAGCAGTACTTC.

This clonotype showed up just a few times. The V and J genes are TRBV12-3 or TRBV12-4 and TRBJ2-5; D is perhaps TRBD1 or TRBD2 (5 bases each). V lost 6 bases to trimming and J lost 11 bases, with 19 bases between them. The CDR3 length is 13 residues. The CDR3 sequence: CASSYEGLGEQYF. CDR3 nucleotides: TGTGCCAGCAGCTACGAGGGGCTGGGGGAGCAGTACTTC.

This sequence joins TRBV29-1 and TRBJ2-7; 8 nucleotides align to TRBD1. This CDR3 comprises 15 residues. The germline V gene encodes CDR1 SQVTM and CDR2 ANQGSEA. After removal of 2 bases from V and 4 bases from J, the junction contained 10 bases not matched to a gene. CDR3 sequence: CSVESAGGESYEQYF. CDR3 coding DNA: TGCAGCGTTGAAAGTGCAGGGGGCGAATCATACGAGCAGTACTTC.

V is TRBV28 and J is TRBJ2-7; TRBD1 matches at 8 bases. Germline values: CDR1 MDHEN, CDR2 SYDVKM. The CDR3 is 15 amino acids. V trimming: 4 bases; J trimming: 1 base; junction bases outside the gene matches: 6. CDR3 bases: TGTGCCAGCAGTTCCCCAGGGGGCCAGTCCTACGAGCAGTACTTC. Protein product: CASSSPGGQSYEQYF.

The chain is built from TRBV5-8 and TRBJ2-7; TRBD1 matches 7 bases. Germline CDR1 SGHTS, CDR2 YDEGEE. This CDR3 has 17 residues. The V gene end was trimmed by 5 bases and the J gene end by 0 bases; junction bases not matched to a gene: 14. DNA for the CDR3: TGTGCCAGCAGGTTAAGACAACAGGGGCTGACCTCCTACGAGCAGTACTTC. It is translated as CASRLRQQGLTSYEQYF.

This rearrangement joins TRBV29-1 to TRBJ2-5; no firm D call. The DNA end favors TRBJ2-7, so the J call may be wrong. This CDR3 region has 11 residues. The germline CDR1 and CDR2 sequences are SQVTM and ANQGSEA. CDR3 in amino acids: CSVKVSNEQYF. Here the CDR3 DNA reads TGCAGCGTGAAGGTATCGAACGAGCAGTACTTC.

This clonotype was seen a few times. DNA of the CDR3: TGTGCCAGCAGCTTGGGACAGGGTACCCAAGAGACCCAGTACTTC. Residues: CASSLGQGTQETQYF. This chain links TRBV9 with TRBJ2-5, with 9 nucleotides matching TRBD1. V lost 4 bases, J lost 1 base, and 5 bases stayed unmatched. The CDR3 consists of 15 residues. The germline gives CDR1 SGDLS, CDR2 YYNGEE.

The chain uses TRBV7-2 and TRBJ2-7; 9 nucleotides line up with TRBD1. J lost 4 bases, V lost 1 base, and 8 bases had no gene match. This CDR3 comprises 16 residues. Germline V lookup: CDR1 SGHTA, CDR2 FQGNSA. The DNA for the CDR3 is TGTGCCAGCAGCTTAGGATCCGGGACAGGGTGGTACGAGCAGTACTTC. Translated: CASSLGSGTGWYEQYF.

Note on this clonotype: Sequence at one end of the junction differs from germline and may be a read error. The J gene is TRBJ2-1, the V gene TRBV20-1; D is perhaps TRBD2 (6 bases). CDR3 length: 16 residues. Germline V gene lookup returns CDR1 DFQATT and CDR2 SNEGSKA (reference sequence). The CDR3 DNA reads as TGCAGTGCTAGAGTAGGAATCGGGACTTCCTTCAATGAGCAGTTCTTC. It encodes CSARVGIGTSFNEQFF.

This chain joins TRBV29-1 and TRBJ1-2; D ambiguous. The CDR3 sequence is 13 residues long. From germline, CDR1 is SQVTM and CDR2 ANQGSEA. V dropped 0 bases and J dropped 1 base, with 6 bases sitting between them. The CDR3, as DNA: TGCAGCGTTGAAGATGCCCTTAACTATGGCTACACCTTC. This sequence encodes CSVEDALNYGYTF.

This clonotype turned up a few times. This chain connects TRBV20-1 to TRBJ1-1; D perhaps matches TRBD1 (5 bases). CDR1 is DFQATT, CDR2 SNEGSKA, per germline (reference sequence). CDR3 length: 11 residues. V lost 5 bases to trimming and J lost 7 bases, with 11 bases between them. As DNA, the CDR3 is TGCAGTGCTTCGGGGCAGTTTGAAGCTTTCTTT. This encodes CSASGQFEAFF.

The table lists this clonotype with a few counts. This chain links TRBV2 with TRBJ2-5, with D possibly being TRBD2 (5 bases). Germline assignment: CDR1 SNHLY and CDR2 FYNNEI. This CDR3 has 15 residues. Deletions cut 2 bases from V and 2 bases from J, with 12 bases between. The CDR3 nucleotides read TGTGCCAGCAGTGAATGGGAGACCGTACAAGAGACCCAGTACTTC. It translates to CASSEWETVQETQYF. Full variable domain (rest looked up from reference TRBV2 and TRBJ2-5): EPEVTQTPSHQVTQMGQEVILRCVPISNHLYFYWYRQILGQKVEFLVSFYNNEISEKSEIFDDQFSVERPDGSNFTLKIRSTKLEDSAMYFCASSEWETVQETQYFGPGTRLLVL.

The rearrangement links TRBV7-2 to TRBJ2-6, with D unresolved. CDR3 size: 17 residues. In germline, CDR1 is SGHTA, CDR2 FQGNSA. V lost 5 bases, J lost 0 bases, and 14 bases lay in between. The CDR3: CASSPTGRSSGANVLTF. In DNA form, the CDR3 reads TGTGCCAGCAGCCCCACTGGACGCAGCTCTGGGGCCAACGTCCTGACTTTC.

This clonotype was counted between two and nine times. The chain links TRBV7-8 to TRBJ2-7; the D call may be TRBD1 or TRBD2 (5 bases each). Germline CDR1 is SGHVS and CDR2 is FQNEAQ. Trimming removed 4 bases at V and 3 bases at J, with 13 bases between. The CDR3 extends over 14 amino acids. The CDR3 nucleotides read TGTGCCAGCAGCTCCTTCGGGGCCCGCTACGAGCAGTACTTC. Translated: CASSSFGARYEQYF.

The V and J genes are TRBV28 and TRBJ2-5; tentatively, D is TRBD1 (5 bases). Judging by the DNA end, TRBJ2-1 fits better; the J call may be wrong. The germline V gene encodes CDR1 MDHEN and CDR2 SYDVKM. This CDR3 contains 15 residues. CDR3 nucleotide sequence: TGTGCCAGCAGTTTGAAAGGGGTCGGGTCCAATGAGCAGTTCTTC. Translating it yields CASSLKGVGSNEQFF.

A note on this clonotype: With a much larger clone just one base away, this may be a read error. The rearrangement uses TRBV6-5 and TRBJ2-7; D may be TRBD1 (5 bases). Germline V gene data show CDR1 as MNHEY and CDR2 as SVGAGI. This CDR3 has 15 amino acids. CDR3 sequence reads: CTSSYQPGKGYEQYF. The CDR3 DNA is TGTACCAGCAGTTACCAACCAGGGAAAGGCTACGAGCAGTACTTC.

This clonotype was counted a few times. This rearrangement joins TRBV20-1 to TRBJ2-1; D might be TRBD2 (5 bases). There are 15 residues in the CDR3. Germline V lookup: CDR1 DFQATT, CDR2 SNEGSKA (reference sequence). V lost 0 bases and J 0 bases, leaving 9 bases between the germline ends. The CDR3 DNA reads as TGCAGTGCTAGAGATCCGGGGAACTCCTACAATGAGCAGTTCTTC. It is translated as CSARDPGNSYNEQFF.

This rearrangement joins TRBV28 to TRBJ2-1; 8 bases agree with TRBD2. The J call may be faulty, since TRBJ2-5 better matches the DNA end. Per the germline V gene, CDR1 is MDHEN and CDR2 is SYDVKM. The CDR3 has 13 amino acids. The CDR3 here is CASTSGGRETQYF. The CDR3 DNA follows: TGTGCCAGCACCTCGGGGGGGCGGGAGACCCAGTACTTC.